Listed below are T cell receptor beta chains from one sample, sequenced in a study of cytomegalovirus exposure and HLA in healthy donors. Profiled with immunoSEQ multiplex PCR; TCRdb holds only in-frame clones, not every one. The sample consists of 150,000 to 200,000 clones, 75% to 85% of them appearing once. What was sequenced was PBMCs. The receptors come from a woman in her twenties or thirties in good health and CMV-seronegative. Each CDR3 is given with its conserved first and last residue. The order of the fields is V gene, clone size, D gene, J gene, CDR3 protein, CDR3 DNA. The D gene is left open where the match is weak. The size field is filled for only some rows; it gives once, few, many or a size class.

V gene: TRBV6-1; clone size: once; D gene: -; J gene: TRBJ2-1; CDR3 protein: CASSELSASAILYNEQFF; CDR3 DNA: TGTGCCAGCAGTGAGCTCTCCGCTAGCGCTATACTATACAATGAGCAGTTCTTC
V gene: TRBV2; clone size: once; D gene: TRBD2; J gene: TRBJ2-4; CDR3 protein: CASSKVAGGGKNSQYF; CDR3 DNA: TGTGCCAGCAGCAAGGTGGCGGGAGGAGGCAAAAACAGTCAGTACTTC
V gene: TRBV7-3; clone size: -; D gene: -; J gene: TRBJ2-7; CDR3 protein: CASSLGQSSYEQYF; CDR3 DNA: TGTGCCAGCAGCCTAGGACAGAGCTCCTACGAGCAGTACTTC
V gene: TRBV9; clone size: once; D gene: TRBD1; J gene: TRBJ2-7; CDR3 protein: CASSTYRQGGEQYF; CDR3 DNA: TGTGCCAGCAGCACCTATAGACAGGGTGGCGAGCAGTACTTC
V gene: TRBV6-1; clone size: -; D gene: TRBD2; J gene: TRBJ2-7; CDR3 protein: CASCSGGASYEQYF; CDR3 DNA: TGTGCCAGCTGTAGCGGGGGGGCATCCTACGAGCAGTACTTC
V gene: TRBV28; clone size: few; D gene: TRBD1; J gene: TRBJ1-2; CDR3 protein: CASSSVSGQGSYWGYTF; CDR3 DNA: TGTGCCAGCAGTTCGGTCTCGGGACAGGGGAGTTATTGGGGCTACACCTTC
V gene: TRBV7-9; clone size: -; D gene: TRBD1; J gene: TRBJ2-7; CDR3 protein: CASTGQGSGEQYF; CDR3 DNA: TGTGCCAGCACCGGACAGGGATCAGGGGAGCAGTACTTC
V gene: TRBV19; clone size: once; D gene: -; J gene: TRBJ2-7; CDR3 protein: CASSLSGPYEQYF; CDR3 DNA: TGTGCCAGTAGCCTATCGGGTCCGTACGAGCAGTACTTC
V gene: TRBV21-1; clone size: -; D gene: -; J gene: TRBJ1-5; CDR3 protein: CASSKHAGTVDQPQHF; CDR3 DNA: TGTGCCAGCAGCAAACATGCCGGGACAGTCGATCAGCCCCAGCATTTT
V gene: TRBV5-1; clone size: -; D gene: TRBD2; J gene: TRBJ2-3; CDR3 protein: CASSDGGSIDTQYF; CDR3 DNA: TGCGCCAGCAGCGACGGCGGGAGTATAGATACGCAGTATTTT